The 26 T cell receptor beta chains presented below share a single source sample, sequenced in a study of response to subunit inactivated influenza vaccine. TCRdb re-called the RT-PCR reads through MiXCR, storing one row per CDR3 protein. The sample consists of 600,000 to 700,000 distinct CDR3 sequences, about 15% of them appearing once. Specimen: PBMCs from blood, collected about 14 days before vaccination. The receptors come from a man between 50 and 59 years old who received an inactivated influenza vaccine.

The chain links TRBV19 to TRBJ2-3; 8 bases are shared with TRBD1. The V gene's germline CDR1 is LNHDA and CDR2 SQIVND (reference sequence). The CDR3 consists of 17 residues. With 0 bases clipped from V and 5 bases from J, the junction kept 10 bases outside the gene matches. CDR3 protein: CASSIDNRDRWKDTQYF. DNA for the CDR3: TGTGCCAGTAGTATAGACAACCGGGACAGGTGGAAAGATACGCAGTATTTT. Drawing the rest from reference TRBV19 and TRBJ2-3, the complete variable domain is DGGITQSPKYLFRKEGQNVTLSCEQNLNHDAMYWYRQDPGQGLRLIYYSQIVNDFQKGDIAEGYSVSREKKESFPLTVTSAQKNPTAFYLCASSIDNRDRWKDTQYFGPGTRLTVL.

This clonotype was counted between two and nine times. A much larger clonotype is one base distant, so this may be a read error. The V and J genes are TRBV12-3 or TRBV12-4 and TRBJ1-5; D is ambiguous. The V gene lost 9 bases and the J gene lost 2 bases, with 8 bases spanning the gap. The CDR3 runs to 12 residues. CDR3: CASKRGNQPQHF. The CDR3 DNA follows: TGTGCCAGTAAGAGGGGCAATCAGCCCCAGCATTTT.

The V call is TRBV28, the J call TRBJ2-5; the D gene is possibly TRBD2 (6 bases). This CDR3 spans 15 amino acids. Between the trimmed V and J ends, which lost 3 bases and 3 bases, there was a span of 14 bases. The germline CDR1 and CDR2 sequences are MDHEN and SYDVKM. The CDR3 loop reads CASSFGGAKEETQYF. CDR3 nucleotide sequence: TGTGCCAGCAGTTTCGGCGGGGCCAAGGAAGAGACCCAGTACTTC.

This clonotype was recorded a few times. The CDR3 sequence is CSAERDAADYGYTF. CDR3 in DNA: TGCAGCGCCGAAAGGGACGCAGCCGACTATGGCTACACCTTC. The chain carries TRBV29-1 and TRBJ1-2; maybe TRBD1 (5 bases). Germline V gene sequence: CDR1 SQVTM, CDR2 ANQGSEA. The CDR3 has 14 residues. V was pared by 7 bases and J by 3 bases, with 18 bases between.

This clonotype showed up just a few times. The chain uses TRBV7-9 and TRBJ2-2, with D perhaps assigned TRBD1 or TRBD2 (5 bases each). The V gene lost 6 bases and the J gene lost 0 bases, with 14 bases spanning the gap. The germline gives CDR1 SEHNR, CDR2 FQNEAQ (reference sequence). The CDR3 covers 16 residues. DNA of the CDR3: TGTGCCAGCAGGGGGGAGCGAAACGCGAACACCGGGGAGCTGTTTTTT. This gives the protein CASRGERNANTGELFF. Full variable domain (missing parts from reference TRBV7-9 and TRBJ2-2): DTGVSQNPRHKITKRGQNVTFRCDPISEHNRLYWYRQTLGQGPEFLTYFQNEAQLEKSRLLSDRFSAERPKGSFSTLEIQRTEQGDSAMYLCASRGERNANTGELFFGEGSRLTVL.

CDR3 DNA sequence: TGTGCCAGCAGCTTGGCCTCAGCGGGTGGTTACGAGCAGTACTTC. Its translation: CASSLASAGGYEQYF. This rearrangement joins TRBV5-8 to TRBJ2-7; D perhaps matches TRBD2 (6 bases). Per the germline V gene, CDR1 is SGHTS and CDR2 is YDEGEE. This CDR3 spans 15 amino acids. With 0 bases removed from V and 4 bases from J, the gap between germline ends came to 14 bases.

The rearrangement joins TRBV5-1 to TRBJ2-2, with D maybe TRBD1 (6 bases). V gave up 3 bases and J gave up 2 bases, with 14 bases separating them. Germline V gene data show CDR1 as SGHRS and CDR2 as YFSETQ. The CDR3 totals 16 residues. The CDR3 sequence: CASSYGQTLNTGELFF. The CDR3 nucleotides are TGCGCCAGCAGCTACGGACAGACCCTTAACACCGGGGAGCTGTTTTTT. The whole variable domain, filled in from reference TRBV5-1 and TRBJ2-2, reads KAGVTQTPRYLIKTRGQQVTLSCSPISGHRSVSWYQQTPGQGLQFLFEYFSETQRNKGNFPGRFSGRQFSNSRSEMNVSTLELGDSALYLCASSYGQTLNTGELFFGEGSRLTVL.

This clonotype turned up a few times. This chain joins TRBV6-1 and TRBJ1-5; no reliable D call. The CDR3 has 15 residues. Trimming pared 3 bases from V and 0 bases from J, leaving 9 bases between. Germline V CDR1 and CDR2: MNHNS, SASEGT. The CDR3 DNA reads TGTGCCAGCAGTGACGGGTCCAGTAGCAATCAGCCCCAGCATTTT. It codes for CASSDGSSSNQPQHF.

This clonotype was observed a handful of times. The chain combines TRBV2 with TRBJ2-7, with D possibly being TRBD1 (5 bases). Trimming shortened V by 7 bases and J by 0 bases, and 13 bases separated the two germline ends. CDR1 SNHLY and CDR2 FYNNEI come from the germline V gene. CDR3 length: 14 residues. CDR3 region: CASTFDRSSYEQYF. The CDR3, as DNA: TGTGCCAGCACATTTGACAGATCCTCCTACGAGCAGTACTTC.

This chain connects TRBV11-2 to TRBJ2-5, with D tentatively TRBD1 (5 bases). Germline V lookup: CDR1 SGHAT, CDR2 FQNNGV. CDR3 length: 16 residues. Trimming took 3 bases from V and 5 from J, leaving 19 bases between them. The CDR3 region is CASSFQGSNTGETQYF. The CDR3 region has the DNA TGTGCCAGCAGCTTTCAGGGTTCAAACACCGGGGAGACCCAGTACTTC. Full variable domain (rest looked up from reference TRBV11-2 and TRBJ2-5): EAGVAQSPRYKIIEKRQSVAFWCNPISGHATLYWYQQILGQGPKLLIQFQNNGVVDDSQLPKDRFSAERLKGVDSTLKIQPAKLEDSAVYLCASSFQGSNTGETQYFGPGTRLLVL.

The chain combines TRBV19 with TRBJ1-2; weak D call: TRBD1 (5 bases). The germline CDR1 and CDR2 sequences are LNHDA and SQIVND (reference sequence). Trimming removed 8 bases from V and 4 bases from J, with 17 bases in between. The CDR3 sequence is 14 residues long. CDR3 nucleotides: TGTGCCAGTGGGACTCCGGGTCCAATCTATGGCTACACCTTC. Translation: CASGTPGPIYGYTF.

CDR3 residues: CASSPLFSQTRGGETQYF. DNA for the CDR3: TGTGCCAGCAGCCCCTTATTTTCGCAAACGCGGGGGGGAGAGACCCAGTACTTC. J is TRBJ2-5 and V is TRBV3-1; 9 bases are a match to TRBD2. The germline gives CDR1 LGHDT, CDR2 YNNKEL (reference sequence). The CDR3 loop spans 18 amino acids. Unmatched junction bases numbered 16, after V lost 4 bases and J lost 4 bases.

This clonotype has a count of ten or more. V and J are TRBV5-1 and TRBJ2-7; 13 positions match TRBD2. From germline, CDR1 is SGHRS and CDR2 YFSETQ. CDR3 length: 14 residues. After removal of 1 base from V and 6 bases from J, the junction contained 1 base not matched to a gene. The CDR3 reads CASSLRLAGGEQYF. The DNA for the CDR3 is TGCGCCAGCAGCTTGCGACTAGCGGGAGGCGAGCAGTACTTC.

This clonotype was recorded at least ten times. J is TRBJ2-5 and V is TRBV12-3 or TRBV12-4, with 7 bases matching TRBD1. With 5 bases clipped from V and 4 bases from J, the junction kept 7 bases outside the gene matches. The CDR3 is made up of 14 amino acids. Here the CDR3 reads CASSARTGGETQYF. CDR3 nucleotide sequence: TGTGCCAGCAGTGCTCGGACAGGAGGAGAGACCCAGTACTTC.

In its sample, this clonotype was seen many times. The chain links TRBV9 to TRBJ2-2; D might be TRBD1 (5 bases). V was cut by 0 bases and J by 6 bases, with 21 bases left in between. The CDR3 totals 18 residues. CDR1 is SGDLS, CDR2 YYNGEE, per germline. CDR3 in amino acids: CASSVGAGPSLFAGELFF. CDR3 nucleotides: TGTGCCAGCAGCGTAGGAGCAGGGCCTTCTCTATTTGCCGGGGAGCTGTTTTTT. Based on the CDR3 plus reference TRBV9 and TRBJ2-2, the full variable domain is DSGVTQTPKHLITATGQRVTLRCSPRSGDLSVYWYQQSLDQGLQFLIQYYNGEERAKGNILERFSAQQFPDLHSELNLSSLELGDSALYFCASSVGAGPSLFAGELFFGEGSRLTVL.

This chain joins TRBV7-9 and TRBJ2-1, with TRBD2 matching over 9 bases. Looked up from germline, CDR1 is SEHNR and CDR2 is FQNEAQ (reference sequence). With 10 bases clipped from V and 1 base from J, the junction kept 14 bases outside the gene matches. The CDR3 has 17 residues. The CDR3 nucleotides are TGTGCCAACATCATCCTCAGCGGGAGGCTGTCCTACAATGAGCAGTTCTTC. It specifies CANIILSGRLSYNEQFF.

This clonotype was observed a few times. This chain connects TRBV5-1 to TRBJ2-1; tentatively, D is TRBD2 (6 bases). Germline values: CDR1 SGHRS, CDR2 YFSETQ. V gave up 5 bases and J gave up 7 bases, with 22 bases separating them. The CDR3 runs 16 residues. CDR3 sequence (DNA): TGCGCCAGCAGGTATGCCCGGCTAGCGAATAAGAATGAGCAGTTCTTC. Translating gives CASRYARLANKNEQFF. Complete variable domain (other parts from reference TRBV5-1 and TRBJ2-1): KAGVTQTPRYLIKTRGQQVTLSCSPISGHRSVSWYQQTPGQGLQFLFEYFSETQRNKGNFPGRFSGRQFSNSRSEMNVSTLELGDSALYLCASRYARLANKNEQFFGPGTRLTVL.

This clonotype was seen many times. This chain joins TRBV7-8 and TRBJ2-5; D assignment may be TRBD1 or TRBD2 (6 bases each). Trimming stripped 7 bases from V and 2 bases from J, with 17 bases between. There are 15 residues in the CDR3. Germline CDR1 and CDR2: SGHVS and FQNEAQ. CDR3 sequence (DNA): TGTGCCAGCATCCCTTCCGGGGGCCCACAAGAGACCCAGTACTTC. Amino acids: CASIPSGGPQETQYF.

The sample holds a few counts of this clonotype. The CDR3 DNA is TGTGCCAGCAGCCCGGGACAGCTTAATGAAAAACTGTTTTTT. Translating gives CASSPGQLNEKLFF. The rearrangement links TRBV7-9 to TRBJ1-4; the match to TRBD1 covers 7 bases. The ends lost 5 bases at V and 4 bases at J; junction bases unmatched: 4. CDR1 is SEHNR, CDR2 FQNEAQ, per germline (reference sequence). This CDR3 is 14 amino acids long.

This clonotype has just a few counts. This chain links TRBV25-1 with TRBJ1-1, with TRBD1 matching 11 bases. This CDR3 comprises 14 residues. Germline V CDR1 and CDR2: MGHDK, SYGVNS. J gave up 10 bases and V 4 bases, and 8 bases lay outside the gene matches. CDR3 amino acids: CASSANSGTGGAFF. Here the CDR3 DNA reads TGTGCCAGCAGTGCGAATTCCGGGACAGGGGGAGCTTTCTTT.

This rearrangement joins TRBV10-3 to TRBJ1-5; D uncertain. This CDR3 has 15 residues. Germline V gene lookup returns CDR1 ENHRY and CDR2 SYGVKD. Trimming removed 9 bases from V and 13 bases from J, with 28 bases in between. In nucleotides, the CDR3 is TGTGCCATTAGCCCCCTCCCAGGAGAAACCCCGGGGCAGCATTTT. This gives the protein CAISPLPGETPGQHF.

This clonotype has more than one count but fewer than ten. A read error may explain this, as a much larger clone is one base away. The rearrangement uses TRBV6-2 or TRBV6-3 and TRBJ1-1, with D unresolved. Germline assignment: CDR1 MNHEY and CDR2 SVGEGT. The germline V and J ends were trimmed by 2 bases and 1 base, with 5 bases remaining between them. The CDR3 extends over 13 amino acids. This chain's CDR3 is CASSYKRNTEAFF. In DNA, the CDR3 is TGTGCCAGCAGTTACAAAAGGAACACTGAAGCTTTCTTT.

This clonotype was counted at least ten times. The gene calls are TRBV6-2 or TRBV6-3 and TRBJ2-3; perhaps TRBD2 as D (6 bases). This CDR3 has 15 residues. The germline CDR1 and CDR2 sequences are MNHEY and SVGEGT. The V end lost 4 bases, the J end lost 3 bases, and 14 bases lay between the germline ends. The CDR3 bases are TGTGCCAGCAGTTCCGGGACTCCACGAACAGATACGCAGTATTTT. Encoded protein: CASSSGTPRTDTQYF.

The table lists this clonotype with a few counts. V usage is TRBV11-2 and J usage is TRBJ2-2; possible D gene TRBD1, 6 bases. Germline lookup yields CDR1 SGHAT and CDR2 FQNNGV. The CDR3 covers 18 residues. With 5 bases removed from V and 6 bases from J, the gap between germline ends came to 25 bases. The DNA for the CDR3 is TGTGCCAGCAGCCCAAAAGGGGAGACAGGCATGGGGGCCGGGGAGCTGTTTTTT. Encoded protein: CASSPKGETGMGAGELFF. The entire variable domain, with the rest obtained from reference TRBV11-2 and TRBJ2-2, is as follows: EAGVAQSPRYKIIEKRQSVAFWCNPISGHATLYWYQQILGQGPKLLIQFQNNGVVDDSQLPKDRFSAERLKGVDSTLKIQPAKLEDSAVYLCASSPKGETGMGAGELFFGEGSRLTVL.

The chain employs TRBV6-4 and TRBJ2-1; D tentatively reads TRBD1 or TRBD2 (6 bases each). With 6 bases removed from V and 5 bases from J, the gap between germline ends came to 17 bases. Per germline, CDR1 MRHNA and CDR2 SNTAGT. This CDR3 has 15 residues. CDR3 residues: CASRPGADTNNEQFF. CDR3 bases: TGTGCCAGCAGACCGGGGGCGGACACTAACAATGAGCAGTTCTTC.

In this sample, this clonotype turned up a few times. The chain carries TRBV7-2 and TRBJ2-7, with 8 bases fitting TRBD1. Germline CDR1 is SGHTA and CDR2 is FQGNSA. Losses at the gene ends were 0 bases for V and 2 bases for J; bases not matched to a gene: 6. This CDR3 has 16 residues. The CDR3 protein is CASSLAGRGPTYEQYF. CDR3 bases: TGTGCCAGCAGCTTAGCTGGCAGGGGGCCAACCTACGAGCAGTACTTC.